This TCR beta chain was captured in a study of cytomegalovirus exposure and HLA in healthy donors. Study-wide points: When the data were analyzed later, several of the most significant clusters appeared to be linked to common viral pathogens.

To note about this clone: Its antigen is currently unknown.

The PCR contained 60 Vbeta and 13 Jbeta primers. Data came from immunoSEQ multiplex PCR; TCRdb stores just in-frame clones and leaves some out. The table includes some 130,000 clones, about 78% detected once. Germline V gene sequence: CDR1 SGDLS, CDR2 YYNGEE. Trimming removed 2 bases at V and 0 bases at J, with 9 bases between. The CDR3 runs to 15 residues. The chain employs TRBV9 and TRBJ2-1; perhaps TRBD2 as D (5 bases). The receptor comes from a human donor in good health. Source material: PBMCs. The CDR3 DNA sequence: TGTGCCAGCAGCGTGAGCGGAAGCTCCTACAATGAGCAGTTCTTC. Amino acid sequence: CASSVSGSSYNEQFF.